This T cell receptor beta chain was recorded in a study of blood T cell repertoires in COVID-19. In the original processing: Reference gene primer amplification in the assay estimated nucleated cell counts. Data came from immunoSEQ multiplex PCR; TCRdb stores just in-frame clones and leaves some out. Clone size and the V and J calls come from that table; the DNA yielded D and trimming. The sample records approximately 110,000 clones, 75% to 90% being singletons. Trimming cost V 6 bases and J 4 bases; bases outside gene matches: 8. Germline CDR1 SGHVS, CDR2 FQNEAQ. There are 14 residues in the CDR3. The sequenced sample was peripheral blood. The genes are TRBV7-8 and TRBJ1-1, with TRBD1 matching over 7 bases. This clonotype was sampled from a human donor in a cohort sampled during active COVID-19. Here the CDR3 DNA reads TGTGCCAGCAGTCGGGACAGTATGATCACTGAAGCTTTCTTT. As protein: CASSRDSMITEAFF.